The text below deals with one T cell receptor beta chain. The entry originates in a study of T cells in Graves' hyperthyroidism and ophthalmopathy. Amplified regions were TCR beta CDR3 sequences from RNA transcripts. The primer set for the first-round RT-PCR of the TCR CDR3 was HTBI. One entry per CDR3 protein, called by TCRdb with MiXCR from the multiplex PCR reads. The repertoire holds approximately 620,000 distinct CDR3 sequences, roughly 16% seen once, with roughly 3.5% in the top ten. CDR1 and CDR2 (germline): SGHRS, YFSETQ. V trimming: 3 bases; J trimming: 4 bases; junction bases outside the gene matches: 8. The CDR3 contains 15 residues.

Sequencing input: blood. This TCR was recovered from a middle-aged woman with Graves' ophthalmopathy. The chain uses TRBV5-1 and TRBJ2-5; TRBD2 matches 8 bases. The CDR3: CASSWRTSRPETQYF. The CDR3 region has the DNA TGCGCCAGCAGCTGGCGGACTAGCCGGCCAGAGACCCAGTACTTC.